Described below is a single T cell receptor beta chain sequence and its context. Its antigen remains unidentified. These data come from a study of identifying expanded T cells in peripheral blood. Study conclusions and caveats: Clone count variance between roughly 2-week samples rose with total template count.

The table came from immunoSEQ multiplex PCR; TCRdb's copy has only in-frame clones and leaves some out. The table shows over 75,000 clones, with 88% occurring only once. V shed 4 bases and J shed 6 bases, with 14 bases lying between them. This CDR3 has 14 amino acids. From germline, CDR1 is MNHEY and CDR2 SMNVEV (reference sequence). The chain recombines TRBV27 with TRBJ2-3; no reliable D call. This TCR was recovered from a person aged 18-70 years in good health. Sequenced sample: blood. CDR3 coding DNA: TGTGCCAGCAGTTCGTACGGGCTCGCCGATACGCAGTATTTT. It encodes CASSSYGLADTQYF.